This passage covers 13 T cell receptor beta chains from one sample sequenced in a study of T cell repertoires in cytomegalovirus infection (dated by TCRdb to about 2019). What this sample's treatment or condition label stands for: in vitro stimulation with specific CMV peptide epitopes to enrich CMV-specific T cells. These TCRs' antigens remain unknown. TCRdb lists the instrument as Illumina HiSeq 1500. The public reads were reanalyzed by TCRdb: fastp trimming at Q25, MiXCR alignment, in-frame beta chains only. For every CDR3 protein sequence, its rows merge into one entry that carries the most common genes and DNA. The sample records some 100,000 distinct CDR3 sequences, around 30% of which are singletons. The top ten clonotypes cover about 81% of the sample. This specimen was CD8+ T cells from cultured PBMCs, taken from culture after CMV antigen stimulation. The receptors were sampled from a human donor in good health (CMV status not recorded). Some clones in this sample may be carry-over from other donors' samples.

The rearrangement uses TRBV12-3 or TRBV12-4 and TRBJ1-2; D might be TRBD1 (5 bases). The CDR3 runs 13 residues. Deletions cut 6 bases from V and 3 bases from J, with 11 bases between. The DNA of the CDR3 is TGTGCCAGCAGCTCTGACAGCTACTATGGCTACACCTTC. It is translated as CASSSDSYYGYTF.

J is TRBJ2-7 and V is TRBV7-8, with 8 bases aligning to TRBD2. In germline, CDR1 is SGHVS, CDR2 FQNEAQ. The CDR3 is 16 residues long. J lost 4 bases, V lost 0 bases, and 8 bases had no gene match. The CDR3 nucleotides are TGTGCCAGCAGCTTAGCTACAGCCGGGGGGGCTTACGAGCAGTACTTC. Translating gives CASSLATAGGAYEQYF.

The V and J genes are TRBV2 and TRBJ2-1, with a tentative D call TRBD2 (5 bases). Germline values: CDR1 SNHLY, CDR2 FYNNEI. The ends were cut back, 6 bases at V and 8 bases at J, with 11 bases in the middle. The CDR3 has 12 residues. This chain's CDR3 is CASSSGGYEQFF. The CDR3, as DNA: TGTGCCAGCAGCTCCGGCGGGTATGAGCAGTTCTTC.

The chain joins TRBV20-1 to TRBJ2-2; D possibly corresponds to TRBD1 (6 bases). Per the germline V gene, CDR1 is DFQATT and CDR2 is SNEGSKA (reference sequence). This CDR3 contains 13 residues. The V end lost 6 bases, the J end lost 3 bases, and 11 bases lay between the germline ends. For the CDR3, the DNA is TGCAGTGCGGAAAACAGGGACACCGGGGAGCTGTTTTTT. Its translation is CSAENRDTGELFF.

The V gene is TRBV11-1, the J gene TRBJ1-1; 9 positions agree with TRBD1. After removal of 7 bases from V and 0 bases from J, the junction contained 9 bases not matched to a gene. CDR3 length: 16 residues. The germline CDR1 and CDR2 sequences are SGHAT and FQDESV (reference sequence). CDR3 bases: TGTGCCAGCAACCCGGCGGGACAGGGACTGAACACTGAAGCTTTCTTT. This sequence encodes CASNPAGQGLNTEAFF.

A few counts support this clonotype. This chain uses TRBV20-1 with TRBJ2-1; D unresolved. The germline V and J ends were trimmed by 6 bases and 0 bases, with 9 bases remaining between them. CDR3 length: 13 amino acids. Germline V gives CDR1 DFQATT, CDR2 SNEGSKA (reference sequence). The CDR3 spells CSAQSSSYNEQFF. As DNA, the CDR3 is TGCAGTGCCCAATCCAGCTCCTACAATGAGCAGTTCTTC.

This clonotype was counted ten times or more. This rearrangement joins TRBV12-3 or TRBV12-4 to TRBJ1-2; a possible D gene is TRBD1 (6 bases). V gave up 5 bases and J gave up 8 bases, with 21 bases separating them. The CDR3 has 15 residues. In nucleotides, the CDR3 is TGTGCCAGCAGTGGTGACGGGGGGCGCATCGACGGCTACACCTTC. Translation: CASSGDGGRIDGYTF.

The sample holds many counts of this clonotype. This chain's CDR3 is CASLEQGARGNTEAFF. For the CDR3, the DNA is TGTGCCAGCCTAGAACAGGGGGCTCGTGGGAACACTGAAGCTTTCTTT. The chain recombines TRBV7-9 with TRBJ1-1; 9 nucleotides match TRBD1. V shed 8 bases, J shed 1 base, and the junction held 11 bases outside the gene matches. Germline V lookup: CDR1 SEHNR, CDR2 FQNEAQ (reference sequence). This CDR3 comprises 16 residues.

The V and J genes are TRBV29-1 and TRBJ1-1; D gene uncertain. In germline, CDR1 is SQVTM, CDR2 ANQGSEA. Trimming pared 3 bases from V and 1 base from J, leaving 6 bases between. The CDR3 has 12 residues. CDR3 in amino acids: CSVDEGNTEAFF. CDR3 nucleotide sequence: TGCAGCGTTGATGAAGGGAACACTGAAGCTTTCTTT.

The chain employs TRBV24-1 and TRBJ2-5; D is unclear. V lost 5 bases and J 4 bases, leaving 13 bases between the germline ends. The germline CDR1 and CDR2 sequences are KGHDR and SFDVKD. The CDR3 runs to 14 residues. CDR3 in amino acids: CATSGPASIETQYF. The CDR3 DNA reads as TGTGCCACCAGTGGCCCAGCGTCTATAGAGACCCAGTACTTC.

V and J are TRBV27 and TRBJ2-1, with TRBD2 identical over 12 bases. This CDR3 has 15 amino acids. CDR1 is MNHEY and CDR2 is SMNVEV in the germline V gene (reference sequence). Trimming removed 5 bases from V and 4 bases from J; junction bases left unmatched: 3. The CDR3 region is CASSDLAGGYNEQFF. The DNA of the CDR3 is TGTGCCAGCAGTGACCTAGCGGGGGGGTACAATGAGCAGTTCTTC.

The rearrangement uses TRBV4-1 and TRBJ1-1; D uncertain. The CDR3 has 15 amino acids. The V end was cut by 4 bases, the J end by 4 bases, with 16 bases between. CDR1 and CDR2 from the germline V gene are MGHRA and YSYEKL. CDR3 sequence: CASSLGLGVSTEAFF. The CDR3 nucleotides read TGCGCCAGCAGCCTCGGTTTGGGAGTATCCACTGAAGCTTTCTTT.

This clonotype was seen a few times. The chain joins TRBV27 to TRBJ1-5; tentative D call: TRBD1 (5 bases). Germline loops: CDR1 MNHEY, CDR2 SMNVEV (reference sequence). The CDR3 has 14 amino acids. V lost 2 bases and J lost 3, with 8 bases in between. Here the CDR3 reads CASSLAGINQPQHF. The CDR3 bases are TGTGCCAGCAGTTTAGCAGGGATCAATCAGCCCCAGCATTTT.